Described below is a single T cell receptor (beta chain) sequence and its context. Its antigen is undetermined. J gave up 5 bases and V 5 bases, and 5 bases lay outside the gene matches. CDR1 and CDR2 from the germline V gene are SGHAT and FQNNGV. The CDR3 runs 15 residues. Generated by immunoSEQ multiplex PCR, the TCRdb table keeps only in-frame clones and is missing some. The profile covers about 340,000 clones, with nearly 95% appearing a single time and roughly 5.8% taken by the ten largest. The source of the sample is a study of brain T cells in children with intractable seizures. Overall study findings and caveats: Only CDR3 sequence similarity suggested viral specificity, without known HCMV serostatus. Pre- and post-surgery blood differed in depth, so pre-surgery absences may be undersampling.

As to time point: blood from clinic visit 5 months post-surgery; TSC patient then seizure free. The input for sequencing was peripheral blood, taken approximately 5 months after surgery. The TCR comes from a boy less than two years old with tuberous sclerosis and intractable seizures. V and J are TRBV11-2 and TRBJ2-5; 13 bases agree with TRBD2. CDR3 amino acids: CASSRTSGRGETQYF. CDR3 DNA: TGTGCCAGCAGCCGGACTAGCGGGAGAGGTGAGACCCAGTACTTC.